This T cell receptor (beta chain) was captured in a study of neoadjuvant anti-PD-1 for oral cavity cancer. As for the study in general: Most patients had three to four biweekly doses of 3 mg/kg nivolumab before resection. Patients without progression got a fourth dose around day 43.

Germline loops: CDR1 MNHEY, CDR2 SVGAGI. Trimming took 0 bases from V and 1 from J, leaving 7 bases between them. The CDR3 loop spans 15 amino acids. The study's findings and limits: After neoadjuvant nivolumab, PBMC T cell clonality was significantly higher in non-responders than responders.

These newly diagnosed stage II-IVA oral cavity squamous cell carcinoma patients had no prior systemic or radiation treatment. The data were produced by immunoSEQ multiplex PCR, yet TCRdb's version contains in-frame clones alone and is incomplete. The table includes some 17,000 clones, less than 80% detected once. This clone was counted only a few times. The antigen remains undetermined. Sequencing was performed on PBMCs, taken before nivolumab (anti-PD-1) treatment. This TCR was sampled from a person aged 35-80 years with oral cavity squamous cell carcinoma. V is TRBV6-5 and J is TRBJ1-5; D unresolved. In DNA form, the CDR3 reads TGTGCCAGCAGTTACTCGAAGAACAGCAATCAGCCCCAGCATTTT. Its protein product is CASSYSKNSNQPQHF.